This passage covers 24 T cell receptor beta chains from one sample sequenced in a study of shared clonotypes between healthy human individuals. Measured with immunoSEQ multiplex PCR; TCRdb has only the in-frame clones, and not every one. The sample has about 2 million clones, around 95% seen once. Sequencing was carried out using naive CD4+ T cells sorted from blood. The sample's subset: CD45RA+ positively selected. The receptors were sampled from a man between 18 and 29 years old in good health.

The sample holds one count of this clone. V gene TRBV6-6 combines with J gene TRBJ1-2; D might be TRBD1 (5 bases). There are 16 residues in the CDR3. Trimming left V 6 bases short and J 7 bases short, with 24 bases between. Germline V gene sequence: CDR1 MNHNY, CDR2 SVGAGI (reference sequence). CDR3 region: CASSFQSSGTQGGYTF. CDR3 sequence (DNA): TGTGCCAGCAGCTTCCAGTCCTCCGGCACGCAGGGTGGCTACACCTTC.

The chain has TRBV5-1 and TRBJ2-2; 12 positions match TRBD2. With 4 bases clipped from V and 5 bases from J, the junction kept 6 bases outside the gene matches. The germline CDR1 and CDR2 sequences are SGHRS and YFSETQ. This CDR3 is 16 amino acids long. CDR3: CASSPTLAGGTGELFF. The CDR3 DNA reads TGCGCCAGCAGCCCCACGCTAGCGGGAGGGACCGGGGAGCTGTTTTTT. The full variable domain, its missing parts supplied by reference TRBV5-1 and TRBJ2-2, is KAGVTQTPRYLIKTRGQQVTLSCSPISGHRSVSWYQQTPGQGLQFLFEYFSETQRNKGNFPGRFSGRQFSNSRSEMNVSTLELGDSALYLCASSPTLAGGTGELFFGEGSRLTVL.

V and J are TRBV5-1 and TRBJ1-2, with TRBD1 matching 7 bases. The CDR3 sequence is 14 residues long. V gave up 4 bases and J gave up 5 bases; unmatched junction bases: 8. Germline CDR1 is SGHRS and CDR2 is YFSETQ. CDR3 DNA sequence: TGCGCCAGCAGCGCAACAGGGGCAGGATATGGCTACACCTTC. This codes for CASSATGAGYGYTF.

This clone was seen only once. The chain carries TRBV9 and TRBJ1-1; D unresolved. Trimming stripped 3 bases from V and 0 bases from J, with 15 bases between. The CDR3 contains 16 residues. Germline CDR1 reads SGDLS; CDR2 reads YYNGEE. CDR3 sequence: CASSAPEGRMNTEAFF. CDR3 bases: TGTGCCAGCAGCGCACCCGAAGGCCGGATGAACACTGAAGCTTTCTTT.

The J gene is TRBJ1-3, the V gene TRBV6-5; maybe TRBD1 (5 bases). The CDR3 spans 15 residues. Trimming left V 6 bases short and J 2 bases short, with 14 bases between. In germline, CDR1 is MNHEY, CDR2 SVGAGI. Here the CDR3 reads CASSPAGGAGNTIYF. Written as DNA, the CDR3 is TGTGCCAGCAGCCCCGCCGGGGGGGCTGGAAACACCATATATTTT.

Concerning this clone: This sample also contains other DNA sequences that code for the same CDR3. The chain joins TRBV30 to TRBJ1-2; D uncertain. Germline V CDR1 and CDR2: GTSNPN, SVGIG (reference sequence). The CDR3 runs 15 residues. Trimming removed 0 bases at V and 0 bases at J, with 11 bases between. The CDR3 region is CAWSVRRATNYGYTF. The CDR3, as DNA: TGTGCCTGGAGTGTACGACGGGCCACTAACTATGGCTACACCTTC.

The V and J genes are TRBV6-5 and TRBJ1-2; TRBD1 matches at 11 bases. The CDR3 spans 15 residues. Germline V gives CDR1 MNHEY, CDR2 SVGAGI. V trimming: 1 base; J trimming: 5 bases; junction bases outside the gene matches: 3. The CDR3 coding sequence is TGTGCCAGCAGTTACTGGACAGGGGGCTTTTATGGCTACACCTTC. Protein: CASSYWTGGFYGYTF.

This clone was detected once. The V gene is TRBV14, the J gene TRBJ1-6; D ambiguous. Germline CDR1 SGHDN, CDR2 FVKESK. The CDR3 consists of 12 residues. V gave up 2 bases and J gave up 6 bases, with 2 bases separating them. The CDR3 region has the DNA TGTGCCAGCAGCCAACCTAATTCACCCCTCCACTTT. It specifies CASSQPNSPLHF.

The chain combines TRBV20-1 with TRBJ2-1, with D perhaps TRBD2 (6 bases). Germline CDR1 reads DFQATT; CDR2 reads SNEGSKA (reference sequence). The CDR3 spans 11 residues. In nucleotides, the CDR3 is TGCAGCGCCGGGAGATCCAATGAGCAGTTCTTC. Encoded protein: CSAGRSNEQFF.

A single count supports this clone. The V and J genes are TRBV7-6 and TRBJ1-2, with unresolved D. V dropped 1 base and J dropped 4 bases, with 16 bases sitting between them. Germline CDR1 is SGHVS and CDR2 is FNYEAQ. The CDR3 covers 16 residues. The CDR3 is CASSLGQSGAIYGYTF. CDR3 sequence (DNA): TGTGCCAGCAGCTTAGGGCAGTCAGGTGCTATCTATGGCTACACCTTC.

This clone was counted once. This sample also contains other DNA sequences that code for the same CDR3. This chain connects TRBV28 to TRBJ1-5; D is possibly TRBD1 (6 bases). CDR1 and CDR2 from the germline V gene are MDHEN and SYDVKM. The length of the CDR3 is 13 residues. V was trimmed by 6 bases and J by 7 bases, leaving 13 bases between them. CDR3 loop: CASSSPGDQPQHF. The CDR3 DNA reads as TGTGCCAGCAGCTCCCCAGGGGACCAGCCCCAGCATTTT.

This clone was counted at least ten times. The rearrangement links TRBV27 to TRBJ1-6; no definite D call. The CDR3 loop spans 13 amino acids. The ends were cut back, 4 bases at V and 7 bases at J, with 8 bases in the middle. Germline V gene data show CDR1 as MNHEY and CDR2 as SMNVEV (reference sequence). CDR3 in amino acids: CASSSQPNSPLHF. In nucleotides, the CDR3 is TGTGCCAGCAGTTCCCAGCCAAATTCACCCCTCCACTTT.

V gene TRBV5-4 combines with J gene TRBJ1-1, with D possibly being TRBD1 (5 bases). This CDR3 region has 14 residues. V lost 5 bases and J lost 7, with 18 bases in between. CDR1 SGHNT and CDR2 YYREEE come from the germline V gene (reference sequence). The CDR3 sequence is CASRNPQGLDEAFF. CDR3 sequence (DNA): TGTGCCAGCAGGAATCCCCAGGGTTTGGATGAAGCTTTCTTT.

The chain couples TRBV5-6 to TRBJ1-4; 7 positions match TRBD1. This CDR3 region has 14 residues. J gave up 7 bases and V 4 bases, and 7 bases lay outside the gene matches. CDR1 SGHDT and CDR2 YYEEEE come from the germline V gene. The CDR3 sequence is CASSSMNRGEKLFF. The CDR3 DNA reads as TGTGCCAGCAGCAGTATGAACAGGGGTGAAAAACTGTTTTTT.

Only a few counts were recorded for this clone. The V and J genes are TRBV6-5 and TRBJ2-7; tentatively, D is TRBD2 (7 bases). The CDR3 has 12 amino acids. V was clipped by 6 bases and J by 5 bases, with 11 bases between them. Germline loops: CDR1 MNHEY, CDR2 SVGAGI. The CDR3 here is CASRRGLNEQYF. The CDR3 DNA reads TGTGCCAGCAGGCGGGGGCTTAACGAGCAGTACTTC.

This chain uses TRBV5-1 with TRBJ2-1, with D possibly matching TRBD2 (5 bases). The CDR3 totals 14 residues. The V and J ends lost 2 bases and 7 bases respectively, with 13 bases between them. The germline V gene encodes CDR1 SGHRS and CDR2 YFSETQ. Here the CDR3 DNA reads TGCGCCAGCAGCTTTAGGGAGATCGGAAATGAGCAGTTCTTC. This translates into CASSFREIGNEQFF.

The chain couples TRBV5-6 to TRBJ1-1; D is ambiguous. This CDR3 region has 14 residues. CDR1 and CDR2 from the germline V gene are SGHDT and YYEEEE. V was cut by 0 bases and J by 0 bases, with 6 bases left in between. The CDR3 spells CASSLEGMNTEAFF. The CDR3 DNA reads as TGTGCCAGCAGCTTGGAGGGTATGAACACTGAAGCTTTCTTT.

The chain couples TRBV14 to TRBJ2-3; perhaps TRBD1 as D (5 bases). Germline V gene lookup returns CDR1 SGHDN and CDR2 FVKESK. V was shortened by 3 bases and J by 1 base, with 14 bases between the two germline ends. This CDR3 is built from 16 residues. The CDR3 region is CASSHPPGRGTDTQYF. The CDR3 coding sequence is TGTGCCAGCAGCCATCCCCCAGGCAGGGGCACAGATACGCAGTATTTT.

V gene TRBV5-8 combines with J gene TRBJ2-5, with 7 bases matching TRBD2. CDR1 is SGHTS, CDR2 YDEGEE, per germline. This CDR3 is 14 amino acids long. The V gene end was trimmed by 0 bases and the J gene end by 7 bases; junction bases not matched to a gene: 6. CDR3 protein: CASSLDWERGTQYF. CDR3 DNA sequence: TGTGCCAGCAGCTTGGACTGGGAGCGGGGGACCCAGTACTTC.

The CDR3 spells CASSTNGGRGITGELFF. CDR3 nucleotide sequence: TGTGCCAGTAGTACCAACGGTGGCAGGGGTATCACCGGGGAGCTGTTTTTT. This chain uses TRBV19 with TRBJ2-2; D is possibly TRBD1 (6 bases). The germline V and J ends were trimmed by 4 bases and 4 bases, with 19 bases remaining between them. The germline CDR1 and CDR2 sequences are LNHDA and SQIVND (reference sequence). The CDR3 covers 17 residues.

V gene TRBV19 combines with J gene TRBJ1-6; the D gene is possibly TRBD1 (6 bases). Germline loops: CDR1 LNHDA, CDR2 SQIVND (reference sequence). Trimming took 4 bases from V and 10 from J, leaving 11 bases between them. This CDR3 is 13 amino acids long. This CDR3 reads CASSTGDYSPLHF. The CDR3 DNA sequence: TGTGCCAGTAGTACAGGGGATTACTCACCCCTCCACTTT.

The rearrangement uses TRBV4-2 and TRBJ1-2, with TRBD1 matching 8 bases. The CDR3 contains 16 residues. Looked up from germline, CDR1 is LGHNA and CDR2 is YNFKEQ. With 5 bases clipped from V and 4 bases from J, the junction kept 12 bases outside the gene matches. As DNA, the CDR3 is TGTGCCAGCAGCTTGTTTGTCCCCGGGACAGGCTATGGCTACACCTTC. This encodes CASSLFVPGTGYGYTF.

The genes are TRBV10-3 and TRBJ2-1; D call uncertain. Per the germline V gene, CDR1 is ENHRY and CDR2 is SYGVKD. Trimming took 7 bases from V and 5 from J, leaving 6 bases between them. This CDR3 has 11 amino acids. The CDR3 nucleotides read TGTGCCATCATGTGGGACAATGAGCAGTTCTTC. This sequence encodes CAIMWDNEQFF.

The genes are TRBV2 and TRBJ2-7; D is ambiguous. This CDR3 is built from 13 residues. Trimming shortened V by 3 bases and J by 3 bases, and 9 bases separated the two germline ends. Germline assignment: CDR1 SNHLY and CDR2 FYNNEI. CDR3 DNA sequence: TGTGCCAGCAGTGAGAGGATCAACTACGAGCAGTACTTC. Translation gives CASSERINYEQYF.